The 8 T cell receptor beta chains below come from one sample, sequenced in a study of blood T cell repertoires in COVID-19. Sequencing was performed with immunoSEQ multiplex PCR; in TCRdb, only in-frame clones are kept and a portion is missing. The table records approximately 230,000 clones, 85% to 90% of them present only once. Sequencing was carried out using peripheral blood. These receptors all come from an elderly man with acute or convalescent COVID-19.

The table lists this clone with a count of one. This chain connects TRBV11-2 to TRBJ2-5; 7 positions match TRBD2. J gave up 4 bases and V 4 bases, and 12 bases lay outside the gene matches. The CDR3 contains 16 residues. Looked up from germline, CDR1 is SGHAT and CDR2 is FQNNGV. The CDR3 DNA reads as TGTGCCAGCAGCTCCACGTGGCGGGAGATCGGAGAGACCCAGTACTTC. Translation: CASSSTWREIGETQYF.

The V call is TRBV2, the J call TRBJ1-4; weak D call: TRBD1 (6 bases). This CDR3 contains 16 residues. V was clipped by 7 bases and J by 0 bases, with 15 bases between them. The germline CDR1 and CDR2 sequences are SNHLY and FYNNEI. The CDR3 is CASKTGTGTTNEKLFF. CDR3 bases: TGTGCCAGCAAGACCGGTACAGGGACAACTAATGAAAAACTGTTTTTT.

This sequence joins TRBV24-1 and TRBJ2-5; 8 bases map to TRBD1. Germline assignment: CDR1 KGHDR and CDR2 SFDVKD. V shed 3 bases and J 5 bases; nucleotides not matched to a gene: 10. The CDR3 sequence is 16 residues long. The CDR3 DNA sequence: TGTGCCACCAGTGATGCCGACAGGGGAGTTCAGGAGACCCAGTACTTC. This sequence encodes CATSDADRGVQETQYF.

The V call is TRBV19, the J call TRBJ1-1; D unresolved. Per the germline V gene, CDR1 is LNHDA and CDR2 is SQIVND (reference sequence). Trimming removed 6 bases at V and 0 bases at J, with 14 bases between. CDR3 length: 15 amino acids. CDR3 region: CASRDTGSMNTEAFF. CDR3 coding DNA: TGTGCCAGTAGGGATACGGGGTCCATGAACACTGAAGCTTTCTTT.

The chain is built from TRBV19 and TRBJ1-1, with a tentative D call TRBD1 (6 bases). V gave up 2 bases and J gave up 0 bases, with 16 bases separating them. Germline V lookup: CDR1 LNHDA, CDR2 SQIVND (reference sequence). There are 17 residues in the CDR3. CDR3: CASSIRRTALMNTEAFF. The CDR3, as DNA: TGTGCCAGTAGTATACGAAGGACAGCACTTATGAACACTGAAGCTTTCTTT.

The chain joins TRBV6-5 to TRBJ2-5; a possible D gene is TRBD2 (7 bases). The CDR3 sequence is 15 residues long. V dropped 5 bases and J dropped 3 bases, with 16 bases sitting between them. The germline V gene encodes CDR1 MNHEY and CDR2 SVGAGI. The CDR3 bases are TGTGCCAGCAGTCCTAGGACGGGGGGCAAAGAGACCCAGTACTTC. This codes for CASSPRTGGKETQYF.

The chain is built from TRBV7-2 and TRBJ1-5; D is uncertain. The CDR3 runs to 15 residues. The germline V gene encodes CDR1 SGHTA and CDR2 FQGNSA. The V end lost 1 base, the J end lost 4 bases, and 11 bases lay between the germline ends. CDR3 loop: CASSLGQQRNQPQHF. In DNA form, the CDR3 reads TGTGCCAGCAGCTTAGGCCAACAGAGAAATCAGCCCCAGCATTTT.

The chain links TRBV6-5 to TRBJ2-7; 9 bases match TRBD1. CDR3 size: 15 residues. Germline V lookup: CDR1 MNHEY, CDR2 SVGAGI. V was pared by 5 bases and J by 3 bases, with 8 bases of the junction left unmatched. The CDR3: CASSKPSGQGYEQYF. In DNA, the CDR3 is TGTGCCAGCAGTAAACCCTCGGGACAGGGCTACGAGCAGTACTTC.